These 25 T cell receptor beta chains share one sample of origin, sequenced in a study of response to subunit inactivated influenza vaccine. TCRdb passed the RT-PCR reads through MiXCR, listing each CDR3 protein once. The sample has about 570,000 distinct CDR3 sequences, 11% seen once; the top ten hold approximately 9.9%. This sample was shared with a second study, whose subject was T cells expressing NK-cell markers. That paper notes: 5'RACE template switching built TCR beta cDNA with unique molecular identifiers.

The material was PBMCs from blood, obtained on the day of vaccination. Source of these receptors: a man aged 50 to 59 who received an inactivated influenza vaccine.

The V gene is TRBV6-2 or TRBV6-3, the J gene TRBJ2-1; 11 nucleotides agree with TRBD2. V shed 3 bases and J 9 bases; nucleotides not matched to a gene: 7. CDR3 length equals 15 residues. Looked up from germline, CDR1 is MNHEY and CDR2 is SVGEGT. The CDR3 DNA reads TGTGCCAGCAGTTATCTTCTAGCGGGAGGCCCTGAGCAGTTCTTC. Its protein is CASSYLLAGGPEQFF.

The chain carries TRBV12-3 or TRBV12-4 and TRBJ2-5; the D is unclear. CDR3 length equals 14 residues. V was clipped by 4 bases and J by 0 bases, with 9 bases between them. The CDR3 coding sequence is TGTGCCAGCAGTTCTCCAGCTTACCAAGAGACCCAGTACTTC. This gives the protein CASSSPAYQETQYF.

This CDR3 reads CASSQTRLAGHNEQFF. As DNA, the CDR3 is TGTGCCAGCAGCCAAACTCGACTAGCGGGGCACAATGAGCAGTTCTTC. The chain carries TRBV3-1 and TRBJ2-1; 11 bases are shared with TRBD2. The CDR3 is 16 residues long. V was clipped by 2 bases and J by 5 bases; unmatched bases: 5. Looked up from germline, CDR1 is LGHDT and CDR2 is YNNKEL (reference sequence).

This clonotype turned up a few times. The chain carries TRBV5-1 and TRBJ2-7; no reliable D call. The V gene's germline CDR1 is SGHRS and CDR2 YFSETQ. Trimming took off 3 bases at V and 0 bases at J, with 10 bases between the two ends. The CDR3 is 14 residues long. The CDR3 DNA sequence: TGCGCCAGCAGCTACGCGGCAGGCTCCTACGAGCAGTACTTC. Translated, it gives CASSYAAGSYEQYF. The full variable domain, its missing parts supplied by reference TRBV5-1 and TRBJ2-7, is KAGVTQTPRYLIKTRGQQVTLSCSPISGHRSVSWYQQTPGQGLQFLFEYFSETQRNKGNFPGRFSGRQFSNSRSEMNVSTLELGDSALYLCASSYAAGSYEQYFGPGTRLTVT.

This clonotype showed up just a few times. This rearrangement joins TRBV18 to TRBJ2-3; D gene ambiguous. Germline-derived CDR1 and CDR2 are KGHSH and LQKENI. Trimming left V 6 bases short and J 2 bases short, with 9 bases between. This CDR3 has 13 residues. The chain's CDR3 is CASSVGPTDTQYF. In nucleotides, the CDR3 is TGTGCCAGCTCCGTTGGGCCCACAGATACGCAGTATTTT.

The rearrangement joins TRBV6-1 to TRBJ2-1; the D call may be TRBD1 or TRBD2 (5 bases each). Per germline, CDR1 MNHNS and CDR2 SASEGT. This CDR3 spans 14 amino acids. V gave up 6 bases and J gave up 5 bases, with 14 bases separating them. The CDR3 nucleotides are TGTGCCAGCAGAATGACGGGACGCCACAATGAGCAGTTCTTC. Encoded protein: CASRMTGRHNEQFF.

This clonotype showed up just once. V gene TRBV2 combines with J gene TRBJ1-6; D might be TRBD1 (5 bases). Between the trimmed V and J ends, which lost 9 bases and 10 bases, there was a span of 16 bases. Germline values: CDR1 SNHLY, CDR2 FYNNEI. The length of the CDR3 is 13 residues. CDR3 in DNA: TGTGCCAGTGAATTAGGGGTACAATCACCCCTCCACTTT. Its protein is CASELGVQSPLHF. Combining the CDR3 with reference TRBV2 and TRBJ1-6 gives the whole variable domain EPEVTQTPSHQVTQMGQEVILRCVPISNHLYFYWYRQILGQKVEFLVSFYNNEISEKSEIFDDQFSVERPDGSNFTLKIRSTKLEDSAMYFCASELGVQSPLHFGNGTRLTVT.

This clonotype was counted between two and nine times. This rearrangement joins TRBV27 to TRBJ1-3, with 10 bases fitting TRBD1. The CDR3 spans 15 residues. The germline V gene has CDR1 MNHEY and CDR2 SMNVEV (reference sequence). Trimming removed 4 bases from V and 1 base from J; junction bases left unmatched: 1. The CDR3 bases are TGTGCCAGCAGTTGGACAGGGGGTTCTGGAAACACCATATATTTT. Its protein product is CASSWTGGSGNTIYF.

The CDR3 DNA follows: TGCAGCGTTGAACTTTTAGCGGGAGCAGAGACCCAGTACTTC. Translated, it gives CSVELLAGAETQYF. The chain joins TRBV29-1 to TRBJ2-5, with TRBD2 matching 9 bases. V lost 2 bases to trimming and J lost 4 bases; unmatched junction nucleotides: 5. Germline V gene sequence: CDR1 SQVTM, CDR2 ANQGSEA. This CDR3 region has 14 residues. The full variable domain, in which reference TRBV29-1 and TRBJ2-5 provide the parts outside the CDR3, is SAVISQKPSRDICQRGTSLTIQCQVDSQVTMMFWYRQQPGQSLTLIATANQGSEATYESGFVIDKFPISRPNLTFSTLTVSNMSPEDSSIYLCSVELLAGAETQYFGPGTRLLVL.

The V call is TRBV12-3 or TRBV12-4, the J call TRBJ2-2, with D possibly being TRBD2 (6 bases). Trimming cost V 6 bases and J 2 bases, with 10 bases left between them. CDR3 size: 14 residues. The CDR3 DNA sequence: TGTGCCAGCAGCCCGGACTATAACACCGGGGAGCTGTTTTTT. Translated, it gives CASSPDYNTGELFF.

The J gene is TRBJ2-3, the V gene TRBV12-3 or TRBV12-4; TRBD2 is a possible D gene (5 bases). This CDR3 has 17 amino acids. Trimming removed 3 bases at V and 2 bases at J, with 18 bases between. The CDR3 bases are TGTGCCAGCAGTTTTCTATCCAGCGGCGGTTTCACAGATACGCAGTATTTT. It specifies CASSFLSSGGFTDTQYF.

The sample holds a few counts of this clonotype. The rearrangement joins TRBV30 to TRBJ2-4, with D possibly matching TRBD2 (6 bases). Germline lookup yields CDR1 GTSNPN and CDR2 SVGIG (reference sequence). This CDR3 spans 18 amino acids. Trimming took 0 bases from V and 1 from J, leaving 19 bases between them. Here the CDR3 reads CAWSVGTPGWVAKNIQYF. The CDR3 nucleotides are TGTGCCTGGAGTGTAGGGACTCCTGGATGGGTGGCCAAAAACATTCAGTACTTC.

This clonotype was found a few times. The J gene is TRBJ2-4, the V gene TRBV11-2; D not resolved. Trimming stripped 1 base from V and 2 bases from J, with 9 bases between. CDR3 length equals 15 residues. The germline V gene has CDR1 SGHAT and CDR2 FQNNGV. CDR3 sequence reads: CASSLVQASKNIQYF. CDR3 coding DNA: TGTGCCAGCAGCTTAGTTCAGGCATCCAAAAACATTCAGTACTTC.

In this sample, this clonotype turned up a few times. J is TRBJ1-3 and V is TRBV28; D is uncertain. Germline-derived CDR1 and CDR2 are MDHEN and SYDVKM. V lost 2 bases and J lost 0, with 11 bases in between. This CDR3 has 16 amino acids. This chain's CDR3 is CASSLELRSSGNTIYF. Here the CDR3 DNA reads TGTGCCAGCAGTTTAGAGCTCCGCTCCTCTGGAAACACCATATATTTT.

The sample holds many counts of this clonotype. V and J are TRBV7-9 and TRBJ2-1; 12 bases are shared with TRBD2. The junction had 13 bases not matched to a gene; V was cut back by 3 bases and J by 13 bases. This CDR3 comprises 16 residues. Germline V gene sequence: CDR1 SEHNR, CDR2 FQNEAQ (reference sequence). CDR3 sequence (DNA): TGTGCCAGCAGCTTTGATGTTCGTCCTAGCGGGGGGGTACAGTTCTTC. Translated, it gives CASSFDVRPSGGVQFF.

The chain is built from TRBV7-8 and TRBJ2-3; D is perhaps TRBD2 (6 bases). Germline V gene sequence: CDR1 SGHVS, CDR2 FQNEAQ. Trimming stripped 7 bases from V and 6 bases from J, with 11 bases between. The CDR3 is 12 amino acids. CDR3 in amino acids: CASKGTLDTQYF. The CDR3 DNA is TGTGCCAGCAAAGGGACTTTGGATACGCAGTATTTT.

This clonotype was counted many times. J is TRBJ1-2 and V is TRBV20-1, with 10 bases that match TRBD1. Trimming removed 6 bases from V and 4 bases from J; junction bases left unmatched: 5. The CDR3 consists of 13 residues. CDR1 and CDR2 (germline): DFQATT, SNEGSKA (reference sequence). CDR3 amino acids: CSAGDRGGYGYTF. CDR3 DNA: TGCAGTGCGGGGGACAGGGGAGGCTATGGCTACACCTTC.

The genes are TRBV18 and TRBJ2-3; D perhaps matches TRBD1 (6 bases). The CDR3 consists of 16 residues. Between the trimmed V and J ends, which lost 3 bases and 0 bases, there was a span of 13 bases. From germline, CDR1 is KGHSH and CDR2 LQKENI. The CDR3 nucleotides are TGTGCCAGCTCACCCGGGACATCACAAAGCACAGATACGCAGTATTTT. Protein product: CASSPGTSQSTDTQYF.

The chain employs TRBV4-3 and TRBJ2-2; D may be TRBD1 (6 bases). V was cut by 4 bases and J by 6 bases, with 21 bases left in between. The CDR3 has 17 amino acids. Looked up from germline, CDR1 is LGHNA and CDR2 is YSLEER. CDR3 protein: CASSPTRWQGKAGELFF. The CDR3 DNA follows: TGCGCCAGCAGCCCCACCAGGTGGCAGGGGAAAGCCGGGGAGCTGTTTTTT.

This chain links TRBV20-1 with TRBJ2-1; the match to TRBD2 covers 13 bases. CDR3 length: 16 amino acids. CDR1 is DFQATT, CDR2 SNEGSKA, per germline (reference sequence). The V and J ends lost 6 bases and 0 bases, in that order; junction bases with no gene match: 5. CDR3 in DNA: TGCAGTGCGCAGACTAGCGGGGGGCTCTCCTACAATGAGCAGTTCTTC. Residues: CSAQTSGGLSYNEQFF.

This clonotype was seen a few times. The chain employs TRBV4-1 and TRBJ2-1, with 7 bases aligning to TRBD1. J gave up 7 bases and V 4 bases, and 7 bases lay outside the gene matches. The V gene's germline CDR1 is MGHRA and CDR2 YSYEKL. This CDR3 comprises 14 residues. The CDR3 sequence: CASSPRGGQNEQFF. In DNA, the CDR3 is TGCGCCAGCAGCCCCCGAGGGGGCCAAAATGAGCAGTTCTTC.

This clonotype was detected a few times. The rearrangement uses TRBV30 and TRBJ2-2, with D perhaps matching TRBD1 (6 bases). CDR1 is GTSNPN, CDR2 SVGIG, per germline (reference sequence). This CDR3 is built from 15 residues. V shed 0 bases and J shed 10 bases, with 18 bases lying between them. This CDR3 is CAWSVLGQPHEELFF. The CDR3 DNA is TGTGCCTGGAGTGTACTTGGACAGCCCCATGAGGAGCTGTTTTTT. Full variable domain (remainder filled in from reference TRBV30 and TRBJ2-2): SQTIHQWPATLVQPVGSPLSLECTVEGTSNPNLYWYRQAAGRGLQLLFYSVGIGQISSEVPQNLSASRPQDRQFILSSKKLLLSDSGFYLCAWSVLGQPHEELFFGEGSRLTVL.

This clonotype has more than one count but fewer than ten. This chain uses TRBV5-1 with TRBJ2-1, with D possibly TRBD1 on 6 matching bases. Germline CDR1 reads SGHRS; CDR2 reads YFSETQ. This CDR3 spans 14 amino acids. The ends were cut back, 4 bases at V and 8 bases at J, with 16 bases in the middle. In DNA form, the CDR3 reads TGCGCCAGCAGCATTAACACAGGGTACGATGAGCAGTTCTTC. It translates to CASSINTGYDEQFF.

This clonotype was picked up many times. The chain joins TRBV9 to TRBJ2-7; the match to TRBD2 covers 8 bases. The CDR3 covers 15 residues. The V segment lost 5 bases and the J segment 0 bases; nucleotides outside the gene matches: 7. Germline V lookup: CDR1 SGDLS, CDR2 YYNGEE. The CDR3 here is CASSPSGRSSYEQYF. Here the CDR3 DNA reads TGTGCCAGCAGTCCTAGCGGGCGCAGCTCCTACGAGCAGTACTTC.

The J gene is TRBJ1-4, the V gene TRBV28; perhaps TRBD1 as D (5 bases). The CDR3 runs 15 residues. Germline values: CDR1 MDHEN, CDR2 SYDVKM. V lost 5 bases, J lost 5 bases, and 15 bases lay in between. The chain's CDR3 is CASSGGGFWNEKLFF. The CDR3, as DNA: TGTGCCAGCAGTGGGGGAGGTTTTTGGAATGAAAAACTGTTTTTT.